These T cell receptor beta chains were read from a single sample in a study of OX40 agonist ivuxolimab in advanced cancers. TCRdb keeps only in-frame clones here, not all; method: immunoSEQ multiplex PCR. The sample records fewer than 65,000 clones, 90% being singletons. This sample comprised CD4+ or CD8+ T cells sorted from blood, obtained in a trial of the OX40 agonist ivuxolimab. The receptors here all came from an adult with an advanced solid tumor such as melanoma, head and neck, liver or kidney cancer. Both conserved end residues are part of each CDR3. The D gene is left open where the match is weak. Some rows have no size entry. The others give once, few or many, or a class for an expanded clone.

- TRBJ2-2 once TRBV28 TGTGCCAGTAAATGGGACCCAGAGTTCGGGGAGCTGTTTTTT CASKWDPEFGELFF
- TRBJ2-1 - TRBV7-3 TGTGCCAGCAGCTTAACTCTCGTACAGGGTGAGCAGTTCTTC CASSLTLVQGEQFF
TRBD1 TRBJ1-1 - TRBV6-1 TGTGCCAGCAGTCGGGACAGGGGAATGAACACTGAAGCTTTCTTT CASSRDRGMNTEAFF
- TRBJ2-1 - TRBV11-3 TGTGCCAGCAGCGGGGCGCGGTACAATGAGCAGTTCTTC CASSGARYNEQFF
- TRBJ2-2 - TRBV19 TGTGCCAGTAGTAGGAGGTCCACTCTAATGAACACCGGGGAGCTGTTTTTT CASSRRSTLMNTGELFF
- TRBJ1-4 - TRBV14 TGTGCCAGCAGCCCCAGAGTTGCAACTAATGAAAAACTGTTTTTT CASSPRVATNEKLFF
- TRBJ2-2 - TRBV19 TGTGGATGTGGATCTTTGATCGTCTCCGGGGAGCTGTTTTTT CGCGSLIVSGELFF
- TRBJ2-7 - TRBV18 TGTGCCAGCTCACCAGATATCGCAGCTTCGAGCGAGCAGTACTTC CASSPDIAASSEQYF
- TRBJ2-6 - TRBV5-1 TGCGCCAGCAGCTTGGGGCCGCTCTCTGGGGCCAACGTCCTGACTTTC CASSLGPLSGANVLTF
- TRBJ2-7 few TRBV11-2 TGTGCCAGCAGCTCGGGATCCCTGTACTTC CASSSGSLYF
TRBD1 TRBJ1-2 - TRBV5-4 TGTGCCAGCAGTTCCGACTCTACCGGGACAGGGGGTGGCTACACCTTC CASSSDSTGTGGGYTF
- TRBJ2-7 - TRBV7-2 TGTGCCAGCAGCTCAGCCTCCGGGACACTCGTCAGCGGGAAGCAGTACTTC CASSSASGTLVSGKQYF
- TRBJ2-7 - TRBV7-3 TGTGCCAGCAGCCGCGACGGCGGAGGAGCCGAGCAGTACTTC CASSRDGGGAEQYF
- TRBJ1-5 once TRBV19 TGTGCCACCAAAGACAGCTATGGCAATCAGCCCCAGCATTTT CATKDSYGNQPQHF
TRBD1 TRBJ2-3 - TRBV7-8 TGTGCCAGCAGTTTAGCAGGGAGGGACAGGGCCACAGATACGCAGTATTTT CASSLAGRDRATDTQYF
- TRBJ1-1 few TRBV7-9 TGTGCCAGCAGCTTCCTGTCGGTGGGCACTGAAGCTTTCTTT CASSFLSVGTEAFF
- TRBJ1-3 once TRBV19 TGTGCCAGTAGGACGACGGGACTTGGAAACACCATATATTTT CASRTTGLGNTIYF
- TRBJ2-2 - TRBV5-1 TGCGCCAGCAGCTTGTCCGGGGGTGACACCGGGGAGCTGTTTTTT CASSLSGGDTGELFF
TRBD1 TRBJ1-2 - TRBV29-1 TGCAGCGTTGGACAGGGGAACTATGGCTACACCTTC CSVGQGNYGYTF
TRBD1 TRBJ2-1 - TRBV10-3 TGTGCCATCAGAGCCGGGACAGGGAAATACAATGAGCAGTTCTTC CAIRAGTGKYNEQFF
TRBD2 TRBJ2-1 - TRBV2 TGTGCCAGCAGTGAGCTAGCGGACTACTACAATGAGCAGTTCTTC CASSELADYYNEQFF
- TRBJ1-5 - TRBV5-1 TGCGCCAGCAGCTATGAGGCGGGCAATCAGCCCCAGCATTTT CASSYEAGNQPQHF
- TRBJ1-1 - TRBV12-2 TGTGCAAGTCGCTTAGCGAGGGGACAGAGACCAACGATGAACACTGAAGCTTTCTTT CASRLARGQRPTMNTEAFF
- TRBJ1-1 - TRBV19 TGTGCCAGTAGTATAGATCCACGGGTATTGAACACTGAAGCTTTCTTT CASSIDPRVLNTEAFF
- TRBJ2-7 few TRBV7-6 TGTGCCAGCAGCTTGCGGGACGGTAGCTCCTACGAGCAGTACTTC CASSLRDGSSYEQYF